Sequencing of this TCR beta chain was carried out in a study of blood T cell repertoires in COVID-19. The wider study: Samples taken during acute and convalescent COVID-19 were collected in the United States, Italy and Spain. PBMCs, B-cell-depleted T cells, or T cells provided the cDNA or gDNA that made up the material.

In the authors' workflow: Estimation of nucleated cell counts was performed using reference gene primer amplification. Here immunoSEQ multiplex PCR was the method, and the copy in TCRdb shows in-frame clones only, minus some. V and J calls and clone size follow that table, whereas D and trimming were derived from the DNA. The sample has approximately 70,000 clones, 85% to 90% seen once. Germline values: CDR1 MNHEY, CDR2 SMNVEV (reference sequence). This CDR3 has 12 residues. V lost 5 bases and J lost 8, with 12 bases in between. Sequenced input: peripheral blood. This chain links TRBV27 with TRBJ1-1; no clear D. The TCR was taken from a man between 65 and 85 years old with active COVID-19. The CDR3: CASSAHPGEAFF. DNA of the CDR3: TGTGCCAGCAGTGCCCACCCGGGGGAAGCTTTCTTT.